This record looks at one T cell receptor beta chain sequence and its context. The CDR3 loop spans 13 amino acids. The germline CDR1 and CDR2 sequences are SGHRS and YFSETQ. Trimming took off 3 bases at V and 8 bases at J, with 14 bases between the two ends. TCRdb keeps only in-frame clones here, not all; method: immunoSEQ multiplex PCR. This table has about 140,000 clones, over 65% appearing once. These data come from a study of radiation and T cells in renal cell carcinoma. Time point in this sample: baseline pretreatment blood. Treatment defined: 15 Gy SBRT to primary tumor, nephrectomy 4 weeks later.

This receptor was taken from a woman aged 45-59 years with renal cell carcinoma. This chain connects TRBV5-1 to TRBJ1-2; weak D call: TRBD1 (5 bases). The input for sequencing was blood, taken from a patient whose treatment included radiotherapy and nephrectomy. CDR3 bases: TGCGCCAGCAGCTGGCAGGGTGAACGAGGCTACACCTTC. This gives the protein CASSWQGERGYTF.